Following are 28 T cell receptor beta chains from one sample sequenced in a study of shared clonotypes between healthy human individuals. Measured with immunoSEQ multiplex PCR; TCRdb has only the in-frame clones, and not every one. The table includes millions of clones, 95% detected once. Input material: naive CD4+ T cells sorted from blood. Subset described: CD45RA+ positively selected. These receptors came from a man in his late teens or twenties in good health.

The rearrangement uses TRBV6-5 and TRBJ2-7; 7 positions match TRBD1. The CDR3 sequence is 15 residues long. Germline CDR1 is MNHEY and CDR2 is SVGAGI. The trim removed 5 bases at V and 5 bases at J, leaving 12 bases unmatched. The CDR3 bases are TGTGCCAGCAGTCGTGCGACAGGGACAATCGACGAGCAGTACTTC. Translating gives CASSRATGTIDEQYF.

The V gene is TRBV27, the J gene TRBJ2-2, with a possible D match to TRBD2 (5 bases). Looked up from germline, CDR1 is MNHEY and CDR2 is SMNVEV (reference sequence). Trimming took 2 bases from V and 7 from J, leaving 11 bases between them. This CDR3 region has 14 residues. This CDR3 reads CASSLIGGIGELFF. The CDR3 region has the DNA TGTGCCAGCAGTTTAATTGGAGGAATCGGGGAGCTGTTTTTT.

This sequence joins TRBV6-1 and TRBJ1-6, with D perhaps matching TRBD1 (5 bases). The germline gives CDR1 MNHNS, CDR2 SASEGT. V was shortened by 7 bases and J by 5 bases, with 12 bases between the two germline ends. The CDR3 is made up of 14 amino acids. CDR3 region: CASKGTVNNSPLHF. As DNA, the CDR3 is TGTGCCAGCAAAGGGACCGTGAATAATTCACCCCTCCACTTT.

The chain couples TRBV10-3 to TRBJ1-2; no firm D call. Germline CDR1 ENHRY, CDR2 SYGVKD. Between the trimmed V and J ends, which lost 6 bases and 5 bases, there was a span of 10 bases. The CDR3 covers 12 residues. The CDR3 spells CAISIDGYGYTF. The CDR3, as DNA: TGTGCCATCAGCATCGACGGATATGGCTACACCTTC.

With respect to this clone: This may be a read error: a much more frequent sequence differs by one nucleotide. This chain links TRBV4-1 with TRBJ1-3, with D unclear. This CDR3 is built from 15 residues. Germline CDR1 and CDR2: MGHRA and YSYEKL. In DNA form, the CDR3 reads TGCGCCAGCAGATCTAGGTCCTTCTCTGGAGACACCATATATTTT. Protein sequence: CASRSRSFSGDTIYF.

The chain carries TRBV7-2 and TRBJ2-1; 11 bases are a match to TRBD2. Germline CDR1 SGHTA, CDR2 FQGNSA. Germline trimming cut 1 base from V and 4 bases from J; bases unmatched to any gene: 6. This CDR3 has 17 amino acids. The DNA of the CDR3 is TGTGCCAGCAGCTTAGTCAGGACTAGCGGGTTTTACAATGAGCAGTTCTTC. It specifies CASSLVRTSGFYNEQFF.

The rearrangement joins TRBV11-2 to TRBJ2-5; perhaps TRBD1 as D (6 bases). Trimming shortened V by 4 bases and J by 5 bases, and 17 bases separated the two germline ends. This CDR3 contains 15 residues. Germline V gene data show CDR1 as SGHAT and CDR2 as FQNNGV. Here the CDR3 reads CASSSTGQGGETQYF. The CDR3 DNA sequence: TGTGCCAGCAGCTCAACAGGGCAGGGCGGCGAGACCCAGTACTTC.

Concerning this clone itself: Additional DNA sequences in this sample encode the identical CDR3. CDR3 DNA: TGCGCCAGCACGGAGGGGAGCTCTGGGGCCAACGTCCTGACTTTC. Translating it yields CASTEGSSGANVLTF. The chain joins TRBV5-1 to TRBJ2-6, with a possible D match to TRBD2 (6 bases). Germline CDR1 SGHRS, CDR2 YFSETQ. Trimming pared 6 bases from V and 0 bases from J, leaving 10 bases between. CDR3 size: 15 residues.

As regards this clone: Other nucleotide sequences in the sample specify the same CDR3. This chain uses TRBV11-2 with TRBJ2-7; D remains ambiguous. This CDR3 comprises 14 residues. Trimming took off 0 bases at V and 0 bases at J, with 6 bases between the two ends. Germline V gene data show CDR1 as SGHAT and CDR2 as FQNNGV. The CDR3: CASSLDRSSYEQYF. The CDR3 region has the DNA TGTGCCAGCAGCTTAGATCGGTCCTCCTACGAGCAGTACTTC.

The chain combines TRBV9 with TRBJ1-4; TRBD1 matches at 7 bases. CDR3 size: 15 residues. Trimming took 0 bases from V and 8 from J; bases not matched to a gene: 7. Germline CDR1 and CDR2: SGDLS and YYNGEE. The CDR3 spells CASSVEGTEFEKLFF. CDR3 DNA: TGTGCCAGCAGCGTAGAGGGGACAGAGTTCGAAAAACTGTTTTTT. Full variable domain (missing parts from reference TRBV9 and TRBJ1-4): DSGVTQTPKHLITATGQRVTLRCSPRSGDLSVYWYQQSLDQGLQFLIQYYNGEERAKGNILERFSAQQFPDLHSELNLSSLELGDSALYFCASSVEGTEFEKLFFGSGTQLSVL.

This clone has just one count. The rearrangement links TRBV4-1 to TRBJ2-3; 9 bases fit TRBD1. The germline V gene has CDR1 MGHRA and CDR2 YSYEKL. V lost 3 bases and J lost 4; bases outside the gene matches: 5. CDR3 size: 15 residues. The CDR3 DNA reads as TGCGCCAGCAGCCACACGGGACAGGGACCAGATACGCAGTATTTT. It encodes CASSHTGQGPDTQYF.

The chain uses TRBV5-6 and TRBJ1-5; 8 nucleotides match TRBD1. Germline-derived CDR1 and CDR2 are SGHDT and YYEEEE. V shed 0 bases and J 0 bases; nucleotides not matched to a gene: 8. The CDR3 has 18 residues. The CDR3 protein is CASSLGAGGLNSNQPQHF. CDR3 nucleotides: TGTGCCAGCAGCTTGGGCGCAGGGGGCCTTAATAGCAATCAGCCCCAGCATTTT. The variable domain in full, completed from reference TRBV5-6 and TRBJ1-5, reads DAGVTQSPTHLIKTRGQQVTLRCSPKSGHDTVSWYQQALGQGPQFIFQYYEEEERQRGNFPDRFSGHQFPNYSSELNVNALLLGDSALYLCASSLGAGGLNSNQPQHFGDGTRLSIL.

V and J are TRBV6-1 and TRBJ2-5; possible D gene TRBD2, 7 bases. Germline values: CDR1 MNHNS, CDR2 SASEGT. Trimming stripped 8 bases from V and 4 bases from J, with 14 bases between. The CDR3 has 13 amino acids. CDR3 in amino acids: CASGGGLGETQYF. The CDR3 DNA is TGTGCCAGCGGGGGGGGCCTTGGAGAGACCCAGTACTTC.

The chain uses TRBV6-1 and TRBJ1-6; TRBD1 agrees at 7 bases. V was pared by 4 bases and J by 9 bases, with 9 bases of the junction left unmatched. The CDR3 is 15 amino acids. CDR1 is MNHNS and CDR2 is SASEGT in the germline V gene. The CDR3 region has the DNA TGTGCCAGCAGTGGACGACAGGGAAAGACTTCACCCCTCCACTTT. This encodes CASSGRQGKTSPLHF.

CDR3 DNA sequence: TGTGCCAGCAGCCGAAGACTTAACCAAGAGACCCAGTACTTC. Encoded protein: CASSRRLNQETQYF. This rearrangement joins TRBV7-9 to TRBJ2-5; D is unclear. V lost 5 bases to trimming and J lost 0 bases, with 10 bases between them. CDR3 length: 14 residues. Germline values: CDR1 SEHNR, CDR2 FQNEAQ (reference sequence). Together with reference TRBV7-9 and TRBJ2-5, the CDR3 gives the full variable domain: DTGVSQNPRHKITKRGQNVTFRCDPISEHNRLYWYRQTLGQGPEFLTYFQNEAQLEKSRLLSDRFSAERPKGSFSTLEIQRTEQGDSAMYLCASSRRLNQETQYFGPGTRLLVL.

The chain has TRBV18 and TRBJ2-2; unclear D gene. This CDR3 is built from 16 residues. V lost 1 base to trimming and J lost 2 bases, with 11 bases between them. Germline CDR1 reads KGHSH; CDR2 reads LQKENI. CDR3: CASSPLTIHNTGELFF. The CDR3 DNA reads TGTGCCAGCTCACCACTAACAATACACAACACCGGGGAGCTGTTTTTT.

This clone is a singleton in its sample. The chain is built from TRBV6-5 and TRBJ1-2, with D hard to call. The CDR3 runs to 15 residues. Trimming removed 5 bases at V and 4 bases at J, with 17 bases between. Germline V gives CDR1 MNHEY, CDR2 SVGAGI. The CDR3 region is CASSPPIPRGYGYTF. The CDR3 DNA reads TGTGCCAGCAGTCCTCCCATACCACGCGGCTATGGCTACACCTTC.

V is TRBV18 and J is TRBJ2-2; 8 bases line up with TRBD2. CDR1 and CDR2 (germline): KGHSH, LQKENI. The CDR3 sequence is 19 residues long. V dropped 1 base and J dropped 3; count of bases not matched to a gene: 13. The CDR3 loop reads CASSPLNWREATHTGELFF. The CDR3, as DNA: TGTGCCAGCTCACCACTGAATTGGCGGGAGGCCACCCACACCGGGGAGCTGTTTTTT.

The chain links TRBV4-1 to TRBJ2-3, with D perhaps matching TRBD2 (5 bases). The V gene's germline CDR1 is MGHRA and CDR2 YSYEKL. Trimming shortened V by 1 base and J by 5 bases, and 19 bases separated the two germline ends. The CDR3 runs to 17 residues. This CDR3 is CASSQAPPGAAGDTQYF. Here the CDR3 DNA reads TGCGCCAGCAGCCAAGCCCCTCCAGGAGCCGCGGGAGATACGCAGTATTTT.

With regard to this clone: Additional DNA sequences in this sample encode the identical CDR3. The chain is built from TRBV18 and TRBJ2-5; 8 bases map to TRBD2. The CDR3 extends over 14 amino acids. Germline lookup yields CDR1 KGHSH and CDR2 LQKENI. V trimming: 3 bases; J trimming: 2 bases; junction bases outside the gene matches: 2. CDR3 sequence: CASSPGLAQETQYF. The CDR3 nucleotides read TGTGCCAGCTCACCTGGACTAGCTCAAGAGACCCAGTACTTC. The entire variable domain, with the rest obtained from reference TRBV18 and TRBJ2-5, is as follows: NAGVMQNPRHLVRRRGQEARLRCSPMKGHSHVYWYRQLPEEGLKFMVYLQKENIIDESGMPKERFSAEFPKEGPSILRIQQVVRGDSAAYFCASSPGLAQETQYFGPGTRLLVL.

Notes on this clone: The identical CDR3 is also encoded by other nucleotide sequences in the sample. The chain combines TRBV18 with TRBJ2-7; 9 nucleotides agree with TRBD1. The CDR3 contains 14 residues. Germline CDR1 reads KGHSH; CDR2 reads LQKENI. With V trimmed by 6 bases and J by 3 bases, 6 bases remained unmatched. CDR3 sequence reads: CASSSGQGSYEQYF. CDR3 nucleotide sequence: TGTGCCAGCTCGTCCGGACAGGGGAGCTACGAGCAGTACTTC.

The gene calls are TRBV10-3 and TRBJ2-7; TRBD1 agrees at 7 bases. Trimming took 6 bases from V and 0 from J; bases not matched to a gene: 2. The germline gives CDR1 ENHRY, CDR2 SYGVKD. There are 13 residues in the CDR3. CDR3 loop: CAIRGDSSYEQYF. CDR3 nucleotide sequence: TGTGCCATCAGGGGGGACAGCTCCTACGAGCAGTACTTC.

CDR3 region: CATSFTEYHGYTF. As DNA, the CDR3 is TGTGCCACCAGCTTTACTGAGTATCATGGCTACACCTTC. The V call is TRBV2, the J call TRBJ1-2; D is unresolved. The V end lost 10 bases, the J end lost 6 bases, and 18 bases lay between the germline ends. Per germline, CDR1 SNHLY and CDR2 FYNNEI. The CDR3 has 13 amino acids. The full variable domain, its missing parts supplied by reference TRBV2 and TRBJ1-2, is EPEVTQTPSHQVTQMGQEVILRCVPISNHLYFYWYRQILGQKVEFLVSFYNNEISEKSEIFDDQFSVERPDGSNFTLKIRSTKLEDSAMYFCATSFTEYHGYTFGSGTRLTVV.

The DNA for the CDR3 is TGCGCCAGCAGCCAAGATCCACAGGGGACCTATGGCTACACCTTC. This encodes CASSQDPQGTYGYTF. The chain joins TRBV4-1 to TRBJ1-2; 7 bases align to TRBD1. The CDR3 extends over 15 amino acids. Trimming at V came to 0 bases and at J to 4 bases, leaving 5 bases not matched to a gene. Germline assignment: CDR1 MGHRA and CDR2 YSYEKL.

The V gene is TRBV29-1, the J gene TRBJ1-1; D is uncertain. V was cut by 6 bases and J by 1 base, with 12 bases left in between. The germline gives CDR1 SQVTM, CDR2 ANQGSEA. The CDR3 is 13 amino acids. The CDR3 sequence: CSVAPRGNTEAFF. CDR3 sequence (DNA): TGCAGCGTCGCACCACGAGGGAACACTGAAGCTTTCTTT. Together with reference TRBV29-1 and TRBJ1-1, the CDR3 gives the full variable domain: SAVISQKPSRDICQRGTSLTIQCQVDSQVTMMFWYRQQPGQSLTLIATANQGSEATYESGFVIDKFPISRPNLTFSTLTVSNMSPEDSSIYLCSVAPRGNTEAFFGQGTRLTVV.

This chain connects TRBV7-2 to TRBJ2-2; 8 nucleotides agree with TRBD2. Germline CDR1 is SGHTA and CDR2 is FQGNSA. V shed 5 bases and J 2 bases; nucleotides not matched to a gene: 10. The length of the CDR3 is 17 residues. The CDR3 nucleotides read TGTGCCAGCAGCCCCGAAAGGGCGGGGGGTAACACCGGGGAGCTGTTTTTT. Its protein product is CASSPERAGGNTGELFF.

This sequence joins TRBV6-1 and TRBJ1-2, with TRBD1 matching 9 bases. Germline CDR1 and CDR2: MNHNS and SASEGT. With 6 bases clipped from V and 0 bases from J, the junction kept 5 bases outside the gene matches. The CDR3 consists of 15 residues. Written as DNA, the CDR3 is TGTGCCAGCAGGGACACAGGGGGCACTAACTATGGCTACACCTTC. Protein sequence: CASRDTGGTNYGYTF.

The CDR3 bases are TGTGCCATCAGTGAGACAGGGGGCACAGGAAACACCATATATTTT. It yields the protein CAISETGGTGNTIYF. The chain recombines TRBV10-3 with TRBJ1-3, with TRBD1 matching 9 bases. The CDR3 length is 15 residues. The junction had 3 bases not matched to a gene; V was cut back by 2 bases and J by 4 bases. CDR1 and CDR2 from the germline V gene are ENHRY and SYGVKD.